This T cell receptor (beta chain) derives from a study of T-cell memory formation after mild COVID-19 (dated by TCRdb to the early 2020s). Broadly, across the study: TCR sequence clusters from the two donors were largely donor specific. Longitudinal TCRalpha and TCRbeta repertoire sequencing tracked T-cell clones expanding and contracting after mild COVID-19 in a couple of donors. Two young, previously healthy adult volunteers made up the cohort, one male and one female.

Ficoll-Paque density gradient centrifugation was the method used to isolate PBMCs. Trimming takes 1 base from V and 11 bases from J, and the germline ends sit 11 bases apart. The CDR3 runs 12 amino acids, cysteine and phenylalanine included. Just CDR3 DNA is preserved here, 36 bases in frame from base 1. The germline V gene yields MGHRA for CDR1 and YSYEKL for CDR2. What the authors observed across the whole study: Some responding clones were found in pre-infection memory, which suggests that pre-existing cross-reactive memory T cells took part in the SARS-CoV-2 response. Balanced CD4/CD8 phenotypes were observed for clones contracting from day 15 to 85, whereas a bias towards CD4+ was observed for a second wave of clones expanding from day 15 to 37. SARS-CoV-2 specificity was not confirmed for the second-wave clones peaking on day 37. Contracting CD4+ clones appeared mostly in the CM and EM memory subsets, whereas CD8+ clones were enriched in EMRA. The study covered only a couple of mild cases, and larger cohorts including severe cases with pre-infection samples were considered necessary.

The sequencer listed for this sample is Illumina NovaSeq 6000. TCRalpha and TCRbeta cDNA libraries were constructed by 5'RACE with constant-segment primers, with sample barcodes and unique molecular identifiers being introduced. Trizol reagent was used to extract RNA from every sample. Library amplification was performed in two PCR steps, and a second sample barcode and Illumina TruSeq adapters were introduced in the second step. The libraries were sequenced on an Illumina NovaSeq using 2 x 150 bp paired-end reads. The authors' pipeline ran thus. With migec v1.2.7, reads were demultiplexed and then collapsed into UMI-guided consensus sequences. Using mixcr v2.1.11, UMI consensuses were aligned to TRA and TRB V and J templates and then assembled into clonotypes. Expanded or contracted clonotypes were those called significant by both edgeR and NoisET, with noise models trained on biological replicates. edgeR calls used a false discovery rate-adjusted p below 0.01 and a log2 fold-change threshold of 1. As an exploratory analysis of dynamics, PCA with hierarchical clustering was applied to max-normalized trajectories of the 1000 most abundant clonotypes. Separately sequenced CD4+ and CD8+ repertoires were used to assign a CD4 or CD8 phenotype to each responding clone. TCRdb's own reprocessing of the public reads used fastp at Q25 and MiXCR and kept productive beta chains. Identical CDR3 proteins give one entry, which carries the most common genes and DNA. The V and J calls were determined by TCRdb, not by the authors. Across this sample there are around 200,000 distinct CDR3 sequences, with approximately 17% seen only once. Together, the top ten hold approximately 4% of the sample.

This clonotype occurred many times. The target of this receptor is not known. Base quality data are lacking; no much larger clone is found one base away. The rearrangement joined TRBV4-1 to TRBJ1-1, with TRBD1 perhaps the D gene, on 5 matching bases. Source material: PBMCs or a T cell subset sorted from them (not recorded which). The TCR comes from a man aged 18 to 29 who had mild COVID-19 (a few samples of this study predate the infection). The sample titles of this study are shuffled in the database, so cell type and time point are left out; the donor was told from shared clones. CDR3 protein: CASSQVAGRAFF. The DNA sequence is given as TGCGCCAGCAGCCAAGTGGCAGGGAGGGCTTTCTTT.